This T cell receptor (beta chain) was identified in a study of blood T cell repertoires in COVID-19. Study-level information: The study drew acute and convalescent COVID-19 samples from the United States, Italy and Spain. Sample material is recorded as cDNA or gDNA derived from T cells, B-cell-depleted T cells, or PBMCs.

The table came from immunoSEQ multiplex PCR; TCRdb's copy has only in-frame clones and leaves some out. Altogether 270,000 or so clones are present, 89% being singletons, with the ten largest covering 4.6%. Germline loops: CDR1 SGHNT, CDR2 YENEEA. The V gene lost 5 bases and the J gene lost 4 bases, with 20 bases spanning the gap. The CDR3 totals 17 residues. This rearrangement joins TRBV11-3 to TRBJ2-2; tentative D call: TRBD2 (6 bases). This clonotype was obtained from a woman in her thirties or forties who had recovered from COVID-19. What was sequenced was peripheral blood. The CDR3 DNA follows: TGTGCCAGCAGCGGGGGAACTAGCTGGAGGCTCACCGGGGAGCTGTTTTTT. This codes for CASSGGTSWRLTGELFF.